A single sample is the source of the 22 T cell receptor beta chains below, sequenced in a study of T-cell memory formation after mild COVID-19 listed by TCRdb under 2021. The receptor library was made with 5' RACE. The sample was run on an Illumina NovaSeq 6000. The raw public data were reprocessed by TCRdb itself: fastp quality trimming at Q25, MiXCR clonotype calling, in-frame beta chains only. Duplicate CDR3 protein sequences are folded into a single record with the most common DNA and genes. Counted in this sample were 280,000 or so distinct CDR3 sequences; over 15% of them appeared once. The top ten constitute 23% of the sample. The sequenced sample was PBMCs or a T cell subset sorted from them (not recorded which). The source is a man in his late teens or twenties who had mild COVID-19 (a few samples of this study predate the infection). The sample titles of this study are shuffled in the database, so cell type and time point are left out; the donor was told from shared clones.

This clonotype was seen a handful of times. This chain joins TRBV28 and TRBJ1-1; D possibly corresponds to TRBD1 (5 bases). The CDR3 sequence is 14 residues long. Trimming took off 4 bases at V and 11 bases at J, with 20 bases between the two ends. Germline V gene lookup returns CDR1 MDHEN and CDR2 SYDVKM. CDR3 region: CASSYAGTTYGAFF. CDR3 bases: TGTGCCAGCAGTTATGCGGGGACCACATACGGGGCTTTCTTT.

This clonotype was observed a handful of times. The rearrangement uses TRBV7-8 and TRBJ2-3; D is perhaps TRBD2 (6 bases). CDR3 length: 14 amino acids. Per germline, CDR1 SGHVS and CDR2 FQNEAQ. V was trimmed by 5 bases and J by 2 bases, leaving 11 bases between them. This CDR3 reads CASSLAGHTDTQYF. CDR3 nucleotide sequence: TGTGCCAGCAGCCTCGCGGGGCACACAGATACGCAGTATTTT.

This clonotype appeared a few times. The chain recombines TRBV20-1 with TRBJ2-3; D remains ambiguous. V lost 5 bases to trimming and J lost 0 bases, with 9 bases between them. The CDR3 has 13 amino acids. Germline V gives CDR1 DFQATT, CDR2 SNEGSKA (reference sequence). The CDR3: CSAGPVSTDTQYF. The CDR3 bases are TGCAGTGCTGGTCCGGTTAGCACAGATACGCAGTATTTT.

This clonotype was observed a handful of times. V gene TRBV10-3 combines with J gene TRBJ1-2, with TRBD1 identical over 9 bases. Losses at the gene ends were 2 bases for V and 6 bases for J; bases not matched to a gene: 10. CDR1 is ENHRY and CDR2 is SYGVKD in the germline V gene. CDR3 length equals 16 residues. DNA for the CDR3: TGTGCCATCAGTGAGACCGGGACAGGGACCGTGCATGGCTACACCTTC. Protein: CAISETGTGTVHGYTF.

The chain links TRBV15 to TRBJ2-7; D is ambiguous. Germline values: CDR1 LNHNV, CDR2 YYDKDF (reference sequence). Trimming left V 1 base short and J 2 bases short, with 15 bases between. The CDR3 loop spans 16 amino acids. The CDR3 DNA is TGTGCCACCAGCAGAGGGGCGTACCTGTCACCCTACGAGCAGTACTTC. This translates into CATSRGAYLSPYEQYF. The full variable domain, with the rest looked up from reference TRBV15 and TRBJ2-7, is DAMVIQNPRYQVTQFGKPVTLSCSQTLNHNVMYWYQQKSSQAPKLLFHYYDKDFNNEADTPDNFQSRRPNTSFCFLDIRSPGLGDTAMYLCATSRGAYLSPYEQYFGPGTRLTVT.

This clonotype was counted a few times. This sequence joins TRBV7-8 and TRBJ1-1; TRBD1 aligns across 9 bases. The CDR3 covers 14 residues. V lost 1 base to trimming and J lost 5 bases; unmatched junction nucleotides: 2. Germline lookup yields CDR1 SGHVS and CDR2 FQNEAQ. In DNA form, the CDR3 reads TGTGCCAGCAGCTTAGTGGACAGGGGTACTGAAGCTTTCTTT. Residues: CASSLVDRGTEAFF.

This chain uses TRBV5-1 with TRBJ2-7; 8 bases line up with TRBD1. With V trimmed by 4 bases and J by 0 bases, 9 bases remained unmatched. Germline CDR1 is SGHRS and CDR2 is YFSETQ. There are 16 residues in the CDR3. DNA for the CDR3: TGCGCCAGCAGCCTAGGTTGGACAGGGAGCTCCTACGAGCAGTACTTC. The encoded protein is CASSLGWTGSSYEQYF.

This clonotype was picked up one time. V is TRBV4-1 and J is TRBJ2-3; 7 nucleotides align to TRBD1. Germline values: CDR1 MGHRA, CDR2 YSYEKL. The CDR3 has 14 amino acids. Trimming removed 4 bases from V and 6 bases from J; junction bases left unmatched: 7. CDR3 coding DNA: TGCGCCAGCAGCCCTCGGGACAGCCCCGATACGCAGTATTTT. Its protein is CASSPRDSPDTQYF.

This clonotype was seen more than once but under ten times. The V gene is TRBV5-5, the J gene TRBJ1-5, with D possibly matching TRBD1 (6 bases). This CDR3 region has 17 residues. V lost 3 bases to trimming and J lost 0 bases, with 16 bases between them. CDR1 and CDR2 from the germline V gene are SGHKS and YYEKEE (reference sequence). Here the CDR3 reads CASSWGTPAYSNQPQHF. CDR3 nucleotides: TGTGCCAGCAGCTGGGGGACACCAGCCTATAGCAATCAGCCCCAGCATTTT.

This clonotype was observed a few times. This chain connects TRBV5-1 to TRBJ2-6, with D possibly called TRBD1 or TRBD2 (5 bases each). Trimming took off 0 bases at V and 4 bases at J, with 14 bases between the two ends. The CDR3 consists of 17 residues. Germline CDR1 and CDR2: SGHRS and YFSETQ. CDR3 sequence (DNA): TGCGCCAGCAGCTTGGTAGCGCAGGGTACCGGGGCCAACGTCCTGACTTTC. It translates to CASSLVAQGTGANVLTF.

This chain links TRBV10-2 with TRBJ1-5; D ambiguous. CDR1 WSHSY and CDR2 SAAADI come from the germline V gene. Trimming took 4 bases from V and 1 from J, leaving 11 bases between them. This CDR3 is built from 15 residues. The CDR3 region has the DNA TGCGCCAGCAGTGCGGGGAGGGCGAGCAATCAGCCCCAGCATTTT. Its translation is CASSAGRASNQPQHF.

The CDR3 protein is CASSQEAGGPYEQYF. The CDR3 DNA is TGCGCCAGCAGCCAAGAGGCAGGGGGACCCTACGAGCAGTACTTC. The chain is built from TRBV4-1 and TRBJ2-7, with 7 bases matching TRBD1. The CDR3 extends over 15 amino acids. Germline loops: CDR1 MGHRA, CDR2 YSYEKL. Losses at the gene ends were 0 bases for V and 2 bases for J; bases not matched to a gene: 4.

This sequence joins TRBV5-1 and TRBJ1-5, with a weak D call TRBD1 (6 bases). Per germline, CDR1 SGHRS and CDR2 YFSETQ. V lost 0 bases to trimming and J lost 6 bases, with 13 bases between them. CDR3 length: 15 amino acids. The CDR3 bases are TGCGCCAGCAGCTTGGGCGGGGGCGTGGGTCAGCCCCAGCATTTT. Amino acids: CASSLGGGVGQPQHF.

This clonotype was counted a few times. The chain carries TRBV20-1 and TRBJ1-2; tentative D call: TRBD1 (6 bases). Germline CDR1 reads DFQATT; CDR2 reads SNEGSKA (reference sequence). This CDR3 spans 15 amino acids. Trimming removed 0 bases at V and 2 bases at J, with 13 bases between. The CDR3 nucleotides read TGCAGTGCTAGAGATCCACGGGGGGCCAACTATGGCTACACCTTC. Its translation is CSARDPRGANYGYTF.

The chain joins TRBV2 to TRBJ2-2; the D gene could be TRBD1 or TRBD2 (6 bases each). Per germline, CDR1 SNHLY and CDR2 FYNNEI. Trimming pared 7 bases from V and 5 bases from J, leaving 17 bases between. The CDR3 consists of 15 residues. CDR3 sequence: CASTPRGVRTGELFF. The CDR3 DNA follows: TGTGCCAGCACTCCAAGGGGGGTTCGGACCGGGGAGCTGTTTTTT.

This clonotype was counted a few times. The CDR3 DNA follows: TGTGCCAGCACCCCAGGGGGCGCTGAGCAGTTCTTC. It codes for CASTPGGAEQFF. J is TRBJ2-1 and V is TRBV14, with TRBD1 identical over 8 bases. The CDR3 covers 12 residues. V was pared by 7 bases and J by 9 bases, with 5 bases of the junction left unmatched. In germline, CDR1 is SGHDN, CDR2 FVKESK.

The V call is TRBV29-1, the J call TRBJ2-6, with 8 bases that match TRBD1. The germline gives CDR1 SQVTM, CDR2 ANQGSEA. The CDR3 runs to 17 residues. J was trimmed by 0 bases and V by 6 bases; bases with no gene match: 10. The CDR3 nucleotides are TGCAGCGTCCCGACAGGGGCTGCTCTCTCTGGGGCCAACGTCCTGACTTTC. As protein: CSVPTGAALSGANVLTF. The entire variable domain, with the rest obtained from reference TRBV29-1 and TRBJ2-6, is as follows: SAVISQKPSRDICQRGTSLTIQCQVDSQVTMMFWYRQQPGQSLTLIATANQGSEATYESGFVIDKFPISRPNLTFSTLTVSNMSPEDSSIYLCSVPTGAALSGANVLTFGAGSRLTVL.

This clonotype was observed a handful of times. This chain uses TRBV12-5 with TRBJ2-7, with D unclear. This CDR3 is built from 13 residues. The ends were cut back, 1 base at V and 0 bases at J, with 4 bases in the middle. Germline V CDR1 and CDR2: LGHNT, FRNRAP. The CDR3 spells CASGLGDSYEQYF. DNA for the CDR3: TGTGCTAGTGGTTTGGGGGACTCCTACGAGCAGTACTTC. Based on the CDR3 plus reference TRBV12-5 and TRBJ2-7, the full variable domain is DARVTQTPRHKVTEMGQEVTMRCQPILGHNTVFWYRQTMMQGLELLAYFRNRAPLDDSGMPKDRFSAEMPDATLATLKIQPSEPRDSAVYFCASGLGDSYEQYFGPGTRLTVT.

This clonotype has ten or more counts. The chain carries TRBV2 and TRBJ2-7; D is undetermined. The germline V and J ends were trimmed by 3 bases and 2 bases, with 5 bases remaining between them. CDR3 length equals 12 residues. Germline values: CDR1 SNHLY, CDR2 FYNNEI. DNA for the CDR3: TGTGCCAGCAGTGAGAACGCCTACGAGCAGTACTTC. The encoded protein is CASSENAYEQYF.

At least ten counts were recorded for this clonotype. This chain uses TRBV29-1 with TRBJ2-5, with 7 bases matching TRBD2. J gave up 10 bases and V 0 bases, and 17 bases lay outside the gene matches. The CDR3 is 16 residues long. The germline CDR1 and CDR2 sequences are SQVTM and ANQGSEA. In DNA, the CDR3 is TGCAGCGTTGAAGATCTCCATCGGGGGGACTTCTGGCACCAGTACTTC. It translates to CSVEDLHRGDFWHQYF.

This chain connects TRBV27 to TRBJ2-2; no firm D call. Germline V gene lookup returns CDR1 MNHEY and CDR2 SMNVEV (reference sequence). The V gene lost 3 bases and the J gene lost 6 bases, with 11 bases spanning the gap. CDR3 length: 14 amino acids. The CDR3 protein is CASSFSAVSGELFF. Written as DNA, the CDR3 is TGTGCCAGCAGTTTCTCCGCCGTGTCCGGGGAGCTGTTTTTT.

This clonotype was observed a handful of times. The V gene is TRBV7-8, the J gene TRBJ2-1, with D tentatively TRBD2 (6 bases). The CDR3 spans 16 residues. V lost 1 base to trimming and J lost 7 bases, with 17 bases between them. Germline lookup yields CDR1 SGHVS and CDR2 FQNEAQ. The CDR3: CASSLGRWLALNEQFF. The CDR3 nucleotides are TGTGCCAGCAGCTTAGGTCGGTGGCTAGCGTTAAATGAGCAGTTCTTC.